Sequencing of this TCR beta chain was carried out in a study of blood T cells in healthy people across ages (dated by TCRdb to 2013 to 2016). For the study in its entirety: In model experiments, template switching captured about one uniquely barcoded TCR beta cDNA molecule for every two T cells. Using deep sequencing normalized with unique cDNA molecular identifiers, the study measured how TCR beta repertoire diversity changes with age. The donors were divided into four age groups: young (average approximately 16 years), middle-aged (under 40), aged (around 59) and long-lived (82). Donors of different ages were randomly distributed across sequencing lanes to avoid experimental bias. The study analyzed two additional independent replicas of 1 million unique cDNA reads from the same blood draw for two donors, one aged 18 to 29 and one aged 80 or older. General conclusions and limits of the study: Compared with the aged group, the long-lived group had more naive CD4+ T cells, fewer expanded clones and increased TCR diversity, suggesting age selection. The percentage of naive T cells measured by flow cytometry correlated strongly with observed TCR beta diversity. Donor CMV infection status was unknown, potentially confounding age-related changes in expanded clonotypes. Observed TCR beta diversity per million T cells fell roughly linearly with age, and a significant reduction was already apparent by age around 40. Bulk unsorted PBMC profiling prevented conclusive comparison of naive and antigen-experienced compartments. Estimates of total diversity from one million sequenced T cells were regarded as lower bounds and underestimates.

Details on this clonotype: There is no known antigen for this receptor. One base away there is no much larger clone; base qualities are not given.

Systemically healthy Caucasian individuals from Russia, 35 to 50 in total and aged roughly 6 to 95 years, were included as donors. Ten milliliters of peripheral blood were drawn from each donor into EDTA-treated Vacutainer tubes. Ficoll-Paque density-gradient centrifugation was used to isolate PBMCs, with at least 7 million obtained per sample. Trizol reagent was used to extract total RNA from PBMCs, with at least 6 micrograms per sample. For every donor, flow cytometry on a PBMC aliquot measured the percentage of naive CD45RAhigh/CD27high T cells. The method was 5' RACE. The listed sequencing device is Illumina HiSeq 2500. The second PCR ran for about 6 to 12 cycles and used a J-beta primer mix along with a sample-barcoded 5' primer. A unique molecular identifier was introduced onto each TCR beta cDNA molecule by a template-switch 5' adaptor carrying 12 random nucleotides. At least 3 million CDR3-containing paired-end reads were obtained from each sample. The Mint cDNA synthesis kit, primed by a TRBC-specific oligonucleotide, was used to synthesize first-strand cDNA from all RNA. Following uracil-DNA glycosylase treatment, all cDNA underwent a first 18-cycle PCR with the universal primers M1SS and BC2_uni_R. Turning to the authors' computational methods: Each sample was normalized by randomly selecting 1 million high-quality reads, each carrying a distinct molecular identifier. Instead of being binned into consensus sequences, reads that shared molecular identifiers were thrown out. MiTCR, run with a Q25 quality threshold and the strictest error-elimination algorithm, handled CDR3 identification, clonotype clustering and error correction. A nonparametric unseen species model using Euler transformation provided a lower-bound estimate of total TCR beta diversity. The public reads were reanalyzed by TCRdb: fastp trimming at Q25, MiXCR alignment, in-frame beta chains only. One record per CDR3 amino acid sequence lists the most common genes and DNA. TCRdb, not the authors, supplied the V and J calls. The sample includes about 1.4 million distinct CDR3 sequences, with 59% observed a single time. 6.7% of the sample lies in the top ten.

Taken from cysteine to phenylalanine, the CDR3 has 17 residues. The DNA shown is the 51-base CDR3, in frame from base 1. V sheds 0 bases and J sheds 0 bases, leaving 14 bases between their ends. Sequences SGDLS (CDR1) and YYNGEE (CDR2) are obtained from the germline V gene. The specimen was blood. The sequence was obtained from a man aged 18 to 29 in good health. Recombination connected TRBV9 to TRBJ2-3; TRBD2 might be the D gene, on 6 matching bases. The nucleotide sequence is given as TGTGCCAGCAGCGTAGCTCTGGCGGGAATTAGCACAGATACGCAGTATTTT. It specifies CASSVALAGISTDTQYF.